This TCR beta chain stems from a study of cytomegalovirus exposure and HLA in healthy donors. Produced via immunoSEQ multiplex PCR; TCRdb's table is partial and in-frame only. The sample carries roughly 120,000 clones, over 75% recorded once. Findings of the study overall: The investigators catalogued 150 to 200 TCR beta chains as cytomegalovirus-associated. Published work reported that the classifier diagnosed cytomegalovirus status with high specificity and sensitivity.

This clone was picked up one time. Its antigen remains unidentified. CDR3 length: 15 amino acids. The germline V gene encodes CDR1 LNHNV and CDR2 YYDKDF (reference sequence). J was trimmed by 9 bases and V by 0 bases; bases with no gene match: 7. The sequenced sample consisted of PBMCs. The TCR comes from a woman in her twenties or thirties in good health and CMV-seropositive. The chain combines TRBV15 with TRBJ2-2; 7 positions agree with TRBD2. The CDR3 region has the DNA TGTGCCACCAGCAGAGATCGTTCGGGAGGAAGGGAGCTGTTTTTT. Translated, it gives CATSRDRSGGRELFF.